Below, 25 T cell receptor beta chains from the same sample are listed, as sequenced in a study of Graves' ophthalmopathy and Graves' hyperthyroidism. RNA transcripts were the template, and TCR beta CDR3 regions were amplified from them. HTBI primers were used in a first-round RT-PCR, which preceded a second-round multiplex PCR. TCRdb re-derived calls from the multiplex PCR reads in MiXCR, one entry per CDR3 protein. Of roughly 400,000 distinct CDR3 sequences listed, around 18% were seen once; the top ten hold roughly 1.5%. The sample consisted of peripheral blood. Source of these receptors: a woman under 30 with Graves' ophthalmopathy.

The rearrangement uses TRBV28 and TRBJ1-5, with D perhaps matching TRBD1 (6 bases). CDR3 length: 19 residues. From germline, CDR1 is MDHEN and CDR2 SYDVKM. The V and J ends lost 3 bases and 0 bases respectively, with 21 bases between them. CDR3 protein: CASSFLWGAGALSNQPQHF. DNA of the CDR3: TGTGCCAGCAGTTTTTTATGGGGGGCCGGAGCCCTTAGCAATCAGCCCCAGCATTTT.

Ten or more counts support this clonotype. The rearrangement uses TRBV12-3 or TRBV12-4 and TRBJ2-2; D is unclear. V was trimmed by 9 bases and J by 1 base, leaving 18 bases between them. This CDR3 contains 16 residues. CDR3 sequence reads: CASVPVPDKNTGELFF. The CDR3 DNA follows: TGTGCCAGTGTGCCTGTCCCGGATAAGAACACCGGGGAGCTGTTTTTT.

This clonotype was found many times. J is TRBJ2-3 and V is TRBV6-1; no firm D call. Germline V gene lookup returns CDR1 MNHNS and CDR2 SASEGT. V lost 5 bases and J 6 bases, leaving 12 bases between the germline ends. This CDR3 is 13 amino acids long. CDR3 in amino acids: CASSLTPWDTQYF. CDR3 DNA sequence: TGTGCCAGCAGTCTTACACCGTGGGATACGCAGTATTTT.

This clonotype came up many times. The chain is built from TRBV6-2 or TRBV6-3 and TRBJ1-1, with D possibly matching TRBD1 (6 bases). This CDR3 comprises 11 residues. The V and J ends lost 2 bases and 12 bases respectively, with 10 bases between them. Germline V gene lookup returns CDR1 MNHEY and CDR2 SVGEGT. The CDR3 DNA reads as TGTGCCAGCAGTTACACTGGGACACCTTTCTTT. It yields the protein CASSYTGTPFF.

This clonotype was recorded many times. The rearrangement links TRBV7-2 to TRBJ2-2; D uncertain. The V end lost 2 bases, the J end lost 5 bases, and 12 bases lay between the germline ends. The CDR3 sequence is 15 residues long. Germline V lookup: CDR1 SGHTA, CDR2 FQGNSA. The CDR3 reads CASSLSSRATGELFF. The CDR3 nucleotides read TGTGCCAGCAGCTTATCGTCTAGGGCGACCGGGGAGCTGTTTTTT.

This clonotype has at least ten counts. The V call is TRBV7-9, the J call TRBJ2-7; TRBD2 is a possible D gene (7 bases). Trimming removed 5 bases at V and 0 bases at J, with 11 bases between. This CDR3 has 14 residues. Germline lookup yields CDR1 SEHNR and CDR2 FQNEAQ (reference sequence). CDR3 DNA sequence: TGTGCCAGCAGCGTGGGAGGGGGCTCCTACGAGCAGTACTTC. It translates to CASSVGGGSYEQYF.

This clonotype was recorded many times. V usage is TRBV28 and J usage is TRBJ2-5; D remains unclear. V shed 1 base and J shed 3 bases, with 3 bases lying between them. Germline values: CDR1 MDHEN, CDR2 SYDVKM. The CDR3 is made up of 12 amino acids. CDR3 amino acids: CASSLSEETQYF. In DNA, the CDR3 is TGTGCCAGCAGTTTATCTGAAGAGACCCAGTACTTC.

This clonotype was seen repeatedly, ten times or more. CDR3 in amino acids: CASSSYWTGCYEQYF. The CDR3 coding sequence is TGTGCCAGCAGTTCCTATTGGACAGGGTGTTACGAGCAGTACTTC. This sequence joins TRBV27 and TRBJ2-7; 8 bases are shared with TRBD1. The CDR3 covers 15 residues. With V trimmed by 4 bases and J by 4 bases, 9 bases remained unmatched. Germline assignment: CDR1 MNHEY and CDR2 SMNVEV (reference sequence).

This clonotype was detected many times. The rearrangement joins TRBV11-3 to TRBJ2-2; D remains unclear. The CDR3 has 13 amino acids. V lost 3 bases to trimming and J lost 6 bases, with 8 bases between them. Germline V lookup: CDR1 SGHNT, CDR2 YENEEA. The CDR3 region is CASSFMYSGELFF. The CDR3 DNA reads TGTGCCAGCAGCTTCATGTACTCCGGGGAGCTGTTTTTT.

This clonotype was seen repeatedly, ten times or more. Possible read error: a much larger clone is one base away. The chain combines TRBV7-8 with TRBJ1-1; D gene ambiguous. Per germline, CDR1 SGHVS and CDR2 FQNEAQ. The CDR3 loop spans 14 amino acids. Here the CDR3 reads CASSLRPSPTGAFF. The DNA of the CDR3 is TGTGCCAGCAGCCTCCGCCCAAGCCCCACTGGAGCTTTCTTT.

This clonotype was observed at least ten times. The genes are TRBV10-3 and TRBJ2-2; TRBD2 matches at 8 bases. The V gene's germline CDR1 is ENHRY and CDR2 SYGVKD. J lost 4 bases, V lost 6 bases, and 7 bases had no gene match. The CDR3 has 15 amino acids. CDR3 DNA sequence: TGTGCCATCAGCGGGAGGGGGAGTGGCACCGGGGAGCTGTTTTTT. Amino acid sequence: CAISGRGSGTGELFF.

This clonotype was seen at least ten times. The J gene is TRBJ1-5, the V gene TRBV12-3 or TRBV12-4; 7 bases agree with TRBD1. V was pared by 4 bases and J by 4 bases, with 4 bases of the junction left unmatched. This CDR3 contains 14 residues. CDR3 loop: CASSWDRRNQPQHF. CDR3 in DNA: TGTGCCAGCAGTTGGGACAGACGGAATCAGCCCCAGCATTTT.

The DNA of the CDR3 is TGTGCCAGCAGTTTCTCCGGACAGGTTTCCTACGAGCAGTACTTC. Translating it yields CASSFSGQVSYEQYF. This sequence joins TRBV6-2 or TRBV6-3 and TRBJ2-7, with 7 bases lining up with TRBD1. CDR3 length: 15 amino acids. Looked up from germline, CDR1 is MNHEY and CDR2 is SVGEGT. The V segment lost 4 bases and the J segment 1 base; nucleotides outside the gene matches: 7.

This clonotype was seen many times. The chain links TRBV4-1 to TRBJ2-7, with 9 bases that match TRBD2. Germline V gives CDR1 MGHRA, CDR2 YSYEKL. CDR3 length equals 15 residues. V shed 1 base, J shed 2 bases, and the junction held 3 bases outside the gene matches. The CDR3 here is CASSQGLAETYEQYF. CDR3 nucleotides: TGCGCCAGCAGCCAAGGACTAGCGGAGACCTACGAGCAGTACTTC.

This clonotype appeared many times. In DNA form, the CDR3 reads TGTGCCAACATCAGGGACCCTGGCCCAGGGGGGGAGCAGTACTTC. Translated, it gives CANIRDPGPGGEQYF. The chain uses TRBV6-5 and TRBJ2-7, with D perhaps TRBD1 (7 bases). V was shortened by 10 bases and J by 7 bases, with 26 bases between the two germline ends. CDR3 size: 15 residues. Germline assignment: CDR1 MNHEY and CDR2 SVGAGI.

This clonotype was found many times. The genes are TRBV7-8 and TRBJ1-2; D uncertain. V lost 5 bases, J lost 5 bases, and 12 bases lay in between. This CDR3 region has 13 residues. From germline, CDR1 is SGHVS and CDR2 FQNEAQ. The CDR3 reads CASSPTPRYGYTF. The DNA of the CDR3 is TGTGCCAGCAGCCCCACCCCCCGGTATGGCTACACCTTC.

This clonotype was seen repeatedly, ten times or more. The chain has TRBV29-1 and TRBJ1-1; the D gene is possibly TRBD1 (6 bases). V lost 3 bases and J 3 bases, leaving 20 bases between the germline ends. The CDR3 sequence is 16 residues long. Germline V gives CDR1 SQVTM, CDR2 ANQGSEA. CDR3 loop: CSVDPLETGSDTEAFF. The CDR3 bases are TGCAGCGTTGACCCCCTGGAAACAGGGAGTGACACTGAAGCTTTCTTT.

This clonotype was found many times. The chain employs TRBV20-1 and TRBJ1-1; 9 bases are shared with TRBD1. The length of the CDR3 is 14 residues. Germline loops: CDR1 DFQATT, CDR2 SNEGSKA (reference sequence). The V gene end was trimmed by 7 bases and the J gene end by 5 bases; junction bases not matched to a gene: 11. CDR3 residues: CSEWDRVFRTEAFF. The CDR3 DNA follows: TGCAGTGAATGGGACAGGGTGTTCCGGACTGAAGCTTTCTTT.

This clonotype was seen repeatedly, ten times or more. This chain links TRBV9 with TRBJ2-7; D remains ambiguous. The germline gives CDR1 SGDLS, CDR2 YYNGEE. Between the trimmed V and J ends, which lost 3 bases and 1 base, there was a span of 14 bases. The CDR3 has 15 residues. The CDR3 region is CASSGDHVGSYEQYF. The CDR3 coding sequence is TGTGCCAGCAGCGGAGATCACGTGGGATCCTACGAGCAGTACTTC.

This clonotype was counted at least ten times. The chain employs TRBV15 and TRBJ1-2, with D uncertain. The germline CDR1 and CDR2 sequences are LNHNV and YYDKDF (reference sequence). The CDR3 runs 12 residues. V was cut by 0 bases and J by 8 bases, with 7 bases left in between. The CDR3 loop reads CATSRDQSGYTF. The CDR3 DNA is TGTGCCACCAGCAGAGACCAGTCAGGCTACACCTTC.

The sample holds one count of this clonotype. The genes are TRBV15 and TRBJ2-6, with TRBD1 matching over 9 bases. The length of the CDR3 is 20 residues. V lost 2 bases and J lost 4; bases outside the gene matches: 15. Looked up from germline, CDR1 is LNHNV and CDR2 is YYDKDF (reference sequence). The CDR3 protein is CATSRSPDRGRDTGANVLTF. CDR3 in DNA: TGTGCCACCAGCAGAAGCCCTGACAGGGGGAGGGACACCGGGGCCAACGTCCTGACTTTC.

In this sample, this clonotype turned up many times. The chain couples TRBV19 to TRBJ2-5; D is unclear. The CDR3 sequence is 13 residues long. The germline CDR1 and CDR2 sequences are LNHDA and SQIVND (reference sequence). The V gene lost 3 bases and the J gene lost 3 bases, with 8 bases spanning the gap. In nucleotides, the CDR3 is TGTGCCAGTAGTATCTCCCGGAAAGAGACCCAGTACTTC. Its translation is CASSISRKETQYF.

This clonotype was seen repeatedly, ten times or more. The rearrangement links TRBV6-2 or TRBV6-3 to TRBJ1-5; TRBD1 aligns across 7 bases. The CDR3 is 17 amino acids. Germline V gene data show CDR1 as MNHEY and CDR2 as SVGEGT. The V and J ends lost 6 bases and 0 bases, in that order; junction bases with no gene match: 11. CDR3: CASSTRDRANSNQPQHF. The DNA for the CDR3 is TGTGCCAGCAGCACAAGGGACAGAGCTAATAGCAATCAGCCCCAGCATTTT.

V is TRBV6-5 and J is TRBJ1-3, with a possible D match to TRBD1 (6 bases). This CDR3 comprises 15 residues. Trimming shortened V by 1 base and J by 4 bases, and 11 bases separated the two germline ends. Germline V lookup: CDR1 MNHEY, CDR2 SVGAGI. The CDR3 bases are TGTGCCAGCAGTTACTTGGCAGGGGAGGGAAACACCATATATTTT. Translation: CASSYLAGEGNTIYF.

This clonotype was seen ten or more times. The CDR3, as DNA: TGTGCCATCCTGACGCCGGGAGGCTACGAGCAGTACTTC. This translates into CAILTPGGYEQYF. The chain employs TRBV28 and TRBJ2-7, with TRBD2 identical over 7 bases. The CDR3 totals 13 residues. The J segment lost 3 bases and the V segment lost 10 bases, leaving 9 bases of the junction unmatched. The germline V gene has CDR1 MDHEN and CDR2 SYDVKM. Full variable domain (remainder filled in from reference TRBV28 and TRBJ2-7): DVKVTQSSRYLVKRTGEKVFLECVQDMDHENMFWYRQDPGLGLRLIYFSYDVKMKEKGDIPEGYSVSREKKERFSLILESASTNQTSMYLCAILTPGGYEQYFGPGTRLTVT.